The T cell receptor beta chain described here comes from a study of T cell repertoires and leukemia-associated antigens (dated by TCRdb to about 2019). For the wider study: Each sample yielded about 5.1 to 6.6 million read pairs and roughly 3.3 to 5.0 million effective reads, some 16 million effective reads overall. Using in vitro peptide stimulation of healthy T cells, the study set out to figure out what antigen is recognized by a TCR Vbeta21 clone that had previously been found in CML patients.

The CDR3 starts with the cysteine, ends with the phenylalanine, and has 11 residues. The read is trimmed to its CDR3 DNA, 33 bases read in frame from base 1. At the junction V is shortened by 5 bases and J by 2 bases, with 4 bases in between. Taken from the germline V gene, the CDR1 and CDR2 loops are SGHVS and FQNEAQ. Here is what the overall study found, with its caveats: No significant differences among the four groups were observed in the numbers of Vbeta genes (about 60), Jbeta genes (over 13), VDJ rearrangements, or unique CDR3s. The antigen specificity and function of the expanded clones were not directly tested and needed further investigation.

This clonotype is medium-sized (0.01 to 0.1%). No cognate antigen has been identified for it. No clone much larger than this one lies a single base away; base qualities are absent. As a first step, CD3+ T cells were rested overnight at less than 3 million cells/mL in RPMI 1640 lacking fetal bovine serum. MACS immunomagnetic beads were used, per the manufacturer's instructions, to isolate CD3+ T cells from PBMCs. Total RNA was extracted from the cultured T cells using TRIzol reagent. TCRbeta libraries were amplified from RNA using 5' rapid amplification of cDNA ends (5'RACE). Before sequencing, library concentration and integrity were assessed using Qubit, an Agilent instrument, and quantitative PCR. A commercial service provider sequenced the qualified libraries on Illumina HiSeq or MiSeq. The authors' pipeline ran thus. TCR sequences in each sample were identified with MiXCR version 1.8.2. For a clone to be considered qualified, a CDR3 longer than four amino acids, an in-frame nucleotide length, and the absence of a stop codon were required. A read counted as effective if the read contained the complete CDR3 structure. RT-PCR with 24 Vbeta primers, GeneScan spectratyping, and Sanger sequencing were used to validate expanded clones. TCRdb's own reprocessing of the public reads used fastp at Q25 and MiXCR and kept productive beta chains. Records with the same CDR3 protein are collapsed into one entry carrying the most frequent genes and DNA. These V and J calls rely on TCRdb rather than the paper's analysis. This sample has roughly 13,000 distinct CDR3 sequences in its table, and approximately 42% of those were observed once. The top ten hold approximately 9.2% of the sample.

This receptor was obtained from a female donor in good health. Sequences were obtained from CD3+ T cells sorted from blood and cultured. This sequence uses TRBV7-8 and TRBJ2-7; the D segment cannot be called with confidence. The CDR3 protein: CASSLTYEQYF. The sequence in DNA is TGTGCCAGCAGCCTAACCTACGAGCAGTACTTC.